This passage covers 6 T cell receptor beta chains from one sample sequenced in a study of T cells after yellow fever vaccination (dated by TCRdb to the late 2010s). Libraries came from 5' RACE. The instrument given in TCRdb is Illumina NovaSeq 6000. Using fastp trimming at Q25 and MiXCR clonotype assembly, TCRdb reanalyzed the public sequencing data and kept in-frame beta chains. Each entry is one CDR3 protein sequence, shown with its most common DNA and genes. This sample lists about 340,000 distinct CDR3 sequences; roughly an eighth were detected once. About 3% of the sample belongs to the ten largest clones. The treatment or condition label of this sample denotes: live attenuated yellow fever vaccine strain. This specimen was CD4+ T cells sorted from PBMCs, taken 15 days after the yellow fever booster vaccination. The receptors were gathered from a man aged 18 to 29 who received the YFV17D yellow fever vaccine.

The table lists this clonotype with a few counts. The gene calls are TRBV12-5 and TRBJ1-1; the D is unclear. Germline V gene lookup returns CDR1 LGHNT and CDR2 FRNRAP. Between the trimmed V and J ends, which lost 7 bases and 1 base, there was a span of 10 bases. CDR3 length: 13 residues. CDR3 region: CASATDWNTEAFF. The CDR3 nucleotides read TGTGCTAGTGCCACGGACTGGAACACTGAAGCTTTCTTT. Full variable domain (missing parts from reference TRBV12-5 and TRBJ1-1): DARVTQTPRHKVTEMGQEVTMRCQPILGHNTVFWYRQTMMQGLELLAYFRNRAPLDDSGMPKDRFSAEMPDATLATLKIQPSEPRDSAVYFCASATDWNTEAFFGQGTRLTVV.

This clonotype occurred many times. The genes are TRBV20-1 and TRBJ1-5; tentative D call: TRBD1 (5 bases). The germline gives CDR1 DFQATT, CDR2 SNEGSKA (reference sequence). The CDR3 is made up of 15 amino acids. The ends were cut back, 5 bases at V and 0 bases at J, with 14 bases in the middle. Written as DNA, the CDR3 is TGCAGTGCTCCTCAAGGGGCGTATAGCAATCAGCCCCAGCATTTT. This codes for CSAPQGAYSNQPQHF.

The rearrangement links TRBV7-9 to TRBJ2-5; D is ambiguous. Germline CDR1 and CDR2: SEHNR and FQNEAQ (reference sequence). V was pared by 0 bases and J by 2 bases, with 10 bases between. This CDR3 has 15 residues. The CDR3 protein is CASSLALTSQETQYF. The CDR3 coding sequence is TGTGCCAGCAGCTTAGCGCTCACTTCGCAAGAGACCCAGTACTTC.

V is TRBV12-3 or TRBV12-4 and J is TRBJ2-3, with 10 bases identical to TRBD2. The CDR3 contains 15 residues. Unmatched junction bases numbered 4, after V lost 5 bases and J lost 2 bases. CDR3 region: CASSPGLANTDTQYF. The CDR3 DNA sequence: TGTGCCAGCAGTCCGGGACTAGCGAACACAGATACGCAGTATTTT.

Only a few counts were recorded for this clonotype. The chain recombines TRBV6-1 with TRBJ2-1, with TRBD2 matching over 7 bases. The germline gives CDR1 MNHNS, CDR2 SASEGT. Trimming cost V 1 base and J 7 bases; bases outside gene matches: 13. The CDR3 totals 17 residues. The CDR3 DNA is TGTGCCAGCAGTGAAGGGAGCTGGGGGGGGATTCCTAATGAGCAGTTCTTC. Protein: CASSEGSWGGIPNEQFF.

The V and J genes are TRBV15 and TRBJ1-1; D gene uncertain. V dropped 0 bases and J dropped 0 bases, with 8 bases sitting between them. The CDR3 runs 15 residues. Germline V lookup: CDR1 LNHNV, CDR2 YYDKDF (reference sequence). CDR3 in amino acids: CATSRDGRMNTEAFF. The CDR3 nucleotides are TGTGCCACCAGCAGAGATGGCAGAATGAACACTGAAGCTTTCTTT. The whole variable domain, filled in from reference TRBV15 and TRBJ1-1, reads DAMVIQNPRYQVTQFGKPVTLSCSQTLNHNVMYWYQQKSSQAPKLLFHYYDKDFNNEADTPDNFQSRRPNTSFCFLDIRSPGLGDTAMYLCATSRDGRMNTEAFFGQGTRLTVV.